The 31 T cell receptor beta chains reported below all come from one sample, sequenced in a study of T-cell reconstitution after alpha-beta-depleted transplantation in children. This sample's TCRbeta library carried unique molecular identifier barcodes. TCRdb redid the calling of the PCR reads with MiXCR, one entry per CDR3 protein. The data contain more than 550,000 distinct CDR3 sequences, over 9.5% of them seen just once; the ten biggest clones take up less than 5%. The material sequenced was PBMCs from the stem cell graft donor, taken from the stem cell graft. The source is a human donor who donated a stem cell graft to a child with acute myeloid leukemia.

The chain has TRBV12-3 or TRBV12-4 and TRBJ1-3; D is perhaps TRBD1 (5 bases). Trimming stripped 2 bases from V and 1 base from J, with 12 bases between. The CDR3 runs to 16 residues. Here the CDR3 DNA reads TGTGCCAGCAGTTTACGGGCCGGGGGATCTGGAAACACCATATATTTT. It codes for CASSLRAGGSGNTIYF.

The chain couples TRBV20-1 to TRBJ1-2; TRBD1 matches at 7 bases. The CDR3 is 13 residues long. Trimming removed 2 bases from V and 8 bases from J; junction bases left unmatched: 8. Germline assignment: CDR1 DFQATT and CDR2 SNEGSKA (reference sequence). The CDR3 DNA follows: TGCAGTGCTAGATTGCAGGGGGAGGGCGGCTACACCTTC. Residues: CSARLQGEGGYTF.

V usage is TRBV4-2 and J usage is TRBJ2-5, with 7 bases lining up with TRBD2. The CDR3 length is 13 residues. Looked up from germline, CDR1 is LGHNA and CDR2 is YNFKEQ. The V segment lost 5 bases and the J segment 4 bases; nucleotides outside the gene matches: 4. CDR3 residues: CASSALAVETQYF. CDR3 nucleotides: TGTGCCAGCAGCGCCCTAGCGGTAGAGACCCAGTACTTC.

This clonotype was found a few times. This chain uses TRBV30 with TRBJ2-1; TRBD1 might be the D (6 bases). Deletions cut 4 bases from V and 0 bases from J, with 13 bases between. This CDR3 is built from 15 residues. Germline V gene data show CDR1 as GTSNPN and CDR2 as SVGIG (reference sequence). The CDR3 protein is CAWTDGQSSYNEQFF. The CDR3 DNA reads TGTGCCTGGACCGATGGACAGAGCTCCTACAATGAGCAGTTCTTC. The full variable domain, completed using reference TRBV30 and TRBJ2-1, is SQTIHQWPATLVQPVGSPLSLECTVEGTSNPNLYWYRQAAGRGLQLLFYSVGIGQISSEVPQNLSASRPQDRQFILSSKKLLLSDSGFYLCAWTDGQSSYNEQFFGPGTRLTVL.

The chain links TRBV25-1 to TRBJ1-6; D is ambiguous. Per germline, CDR1 MGHDK and CDR2 SYGVNS. This CDR3 has 14 amino acids. Trimming removed 6 bases at V and 9 bases at J, with 15 bases between. This CDR3 is CASSPPGNSSPLHF. The CDR3 DNA sequence: TGTGCCAGCAGCCCCCCGGGGAACAGTTCACCCCTCCACTTT. The full variable domain, with the rest looked up from reference TRBV25-1 and TRBJ1-6, is EADIYQTPRYLVIGTGKKITLECSQTMGHDKMYWYQQDPGMELHLIHYSYGVNSTEKGDLSSESTVSRIRTEHFPLTLESARPSHTSQYLCASSPPGNSSPLHFGNGTRLTVT.

This clonotype was seen many times. The rearrangement joins TRBV20-1 to TRBJ2-1, with D possibly TRBD2 on 5 matching bases. The V end lost 1 base, the J end lost 8 bases, and 15 bases lay between the germline ends. The germline gives CDR1 DFQATT, CDR2 SNEGSKA (reference sequence). The CDR3 spans 14 residues. Here the CDR3 DNA reads TGCAGTGCTAGAGGGCTAGCCAAAACCCATGAGCAGTTCTTC. It yields the protein CSARGLAKTHEQFF.

This clonotype has more than one count but fewer than ten. This chain links TRBV7-2 with TRBJ1-2, with TRBD1 matching over 7 bases. Germline assignment: CDR1 SGHTA and CDR2 FQGNSA. V was clipped by 5 bases and J by 4 bases; unmatched bases: 10. The CDR3 contains 15 residues. CDR3 sequence (DNA): TGTGCCAGCAGCCTAGGACAGGTCGTTTCCTATGGCTACACCTTC. As protein: CASSLGQVVSYGYTF.

There are a few counts of this clonotype. The rearrangement uses TRBV30 and TRBJ2-7, with TRBD1 as a possible D gene (5 bases). The CDR3 consists of 12 residues. With 5 bases removed from V and 0 bases from J, the gap between germline ends came to 8 bases. In germline, CDR1 is GTSNPN, CDR2 SVGIG (reference sequence). CDR3 bases: TGTGCCTGGGGCAGGGACTCCTACGAGCAGTACTTC. It encodes CAWGRDSYEQYF.

The sample holds many counts of this clonotype. The rearrangement joins TRBV3-1 to TRBJ2-3; D remains unclear. Germline lookup yields CDR1 LGHDT and CDR2 YNNKEL (reference sequence). The length of the CDR3 is 15 residues. Trimming shortened V by 0 bases and J by 0 bases, and 7 bases separated the two germline ends. CDR3: CASSQDRTSTDTQYF. The CDR3 nucleotides read TGTGCCAGCAGCCAAGATAGAACTAGCACAGATACGCAGTATTTT.

V is TRBV7-2 and J is TRBJ2-5, with D possibly TRBD2 on 5 matching bases. Germline V gene data show CDR1 as SGHTA and CDR2 as FQGNSA. The CDR3 has 14 residues. The germline V and J ends were trimmed by 2 bases and 7 bases, with 14 bases remaining between them. This chain's CDR3 is CASSLKIRSGTQYF. The CDR3 nucleotides read TGTGCCAGCAGCTTAAAAATCCGGAGCGGGACCCAGTACTTC.

This clonotype showed up many times. The chain uses TRBV29-1 and TRBJ2-6, with no clear D. The CDR3 contains 12 residues. V was shortened by 7 bases and J by 1 base, with 5 bases between the two germline ends. Germline lookup yields CDR1 SQVTM and CDR2 ANQGSEA. The DNA of the CDR3 is TGCAGCGCAGAATCTGGGGCCAACGTCCTGACTTTC. Its protein is CSAESGANVLTF.

The chain links TRBV7-8 to TRBJ1-1; D gene uncertain. Germline V gene sequence: CDR1 SGHVS, CDR2 FQNEAQ. The CDR3 is made up of 12 amino acids. V was shortened by 3 bases and J by 11 bases, with 13 bases between the two germline ends. Written as DNA, the CDR3 is TGTGCCAGCAGCTTCCCTTGGGGTGAGGCTTTCTTT. This encodes CASSFPWGEAFF.

The chain employs TRBV4-3 and TRBJ2-7, with 8 bases matching TRBD1. The CDR3 consists of 16 residues. Unmatched junction bases numbered 9, after V lost 2 bases and J lost 3 bases. Looked up from germline, CDR1 is LGHNA and CDR2 is YSLEER. The CDR3 nucleotides are TGCGCCAGCAGCCAACGAAGGCAGGGGGCCATCTACGAGCAGTACTTC. It codes for CASSQRRQGAIYEQYF.

The chain links TRBV20-1 to TRBJ2-1, with 14 bases aligning to TRBD2. Looked up from germline, CDR1 is DFQATT and CDR2 is SNEGSKA (reference sequence). The CDR3 is 16 residues long. The V gene end was trimmed by 4 bases and the J gene end by 1 base; junction bases not matched to a gene: 3. The CDR3 region is CSATGLAGGSYNEQFF. CDR3 bases: TGCAGTGCTACTGGACTAGCGGGAGGTTCCTACAATGAGCAGTTCTTC.

This clonotype was detected a few times. The V and J genes are TRBV20-1 and TRBJ2-7; D remains ambiguous. In germline, CDR1 is DFQATT, CDR2 SNEGSKA (reference sequence). The CDR3 is 11 residues long. With 4 bases removed from V and 4 bases from J, the gap between germline ends came to 8 bases. The DNA of the CDR3 is TGCAGTGCTAAAAACAAGTACGAGCAGTACTTC. This gives the protein CSAKNKYEQYF.

The chain uses TRBV7-3 and TRBJ2-2, with 10 bases matching TRBD2. Germline assignment: CDR1 SGHTA and CDR2 FQGTGA. The length of the CDR3 is 17 residues. V gave up 5 bases and J gave up 5 bases; unmatched junction bases: 11. The CDR3 here is CASSTLLEREGTGELFF. The CDR3 region has the DNA TGTGCCAGCAGCACACTCCTCGAGCGGGAGGGGACCGGGGAGCTGTTTTTT. Complete variable domain (other parts from reference TRBV7-3 and TRBJ2-2): GAGVSQTPSNKVTEKGKYVELRCDPISGHTALYWYRQSLGQGPEFLIYFQGTGAADDSGLPNDRFFAVRPEGSVSTLKIQRTERGDSAVYLCASSTLLEREGTGELFFGEGSRLTVL.

This chain connects TRBV5-8 to TRBJ2-1, with TRBD1 matching over 7 bases. The CDR3 length is 15 residues. Germline loops: CDR1 SGHTS, CDR2 YDEGEE. J gave up 4 bases and V 6 bases, and 10 bases lay outside the gene matches. The CDR3 DNA reads TGTGCCAGCACCTCACAGGGGTCAACGTACAATGAGCAGTTCTTC. Its translation is CASTSQGSTYNEQFF.

This clonotype appeared many times. V and J are TRBV20-1 and TRBJ2-2; a weak D match, TRBD2 (6 bases). The CDR3 contains 16 residues. V lost 4 bases to trimming and J lost 0 bases, with 15 bases between them. The germline CDR1 and CDR2 sequences are DFQATT and SNEGSKA (reference sequence). The CDR3 region has the DNA TGCAGTGCTACGAGCGATGGCGGGACGAACACCGGGGAGCTGTTTTTT. Its protein product is CSATSDGGTNTGELFF.

The sample holds a few counts of this clonotype. The chain couples TRBV4-3 to TRBJ2-7, with TRBD1 as a possible D gene (6 bases). Germline V gives CDR1 LGHNA, CDR2 YSLEER. With 6 bases removed from V and 2 bases from J, the gap between germline ends came to 20 bases. The CDR3 is 16 residues long. CDR3 sequence: CASSTGTGPLAYEQYF. The DNA for the CDR3 is TGCGCCAGCAGTACTGGAACAGGGCCCCTTGCCTACGAGCAGTACTTC.

In its sample, this clonotype was seen many times. The chain recombines TRBV7-2 with TRBJ2-5; 8 bases are shared with TRBD1. With 1 base clipped from V and 1 base from J, the junction kept 2 bases outside the gene matches. From germline, CDR1 is SGHTA and CDR2 FQGNSA. The CDR3 contains 15 residues. CDR3 protein: CASSLVGTGQETQYF. DNA of the CDR3: TGTGCCAGCAGCTTAGTGGGGACAGGCCAAGAGACCCAGTACTTC.

V and J are TRBV10-3 and TRBJ1-4; no firm D call. The CDR3 covers 11 residues. The V and J ends lost 8 bases and 6 bases respectively, with 7 bases between them. The germline V gene encodes CDR1 ENHRY and CDR2 SYGVKD. The CDR3 reads CAIASDEKLFF. Written as DNA, the CDR3 is TGTGCCATCGCGTCGGATGAAAAACTGTTTTTT.

The sample holds a few counts of this clonotype. V usage is TRBV5-1 and J usage is TRBJ2-4; a weak D match, TRBD2 (5 bases). V was shortened by 0 bases and J by 3 bases, with 13 bases between the two germline ends. Germline V gene data show CDR1 as SGHRS and CDR2 as YFSETQ. The CDR3 spans 16 residues. In DNA, the CDR3 is TGCGCCAGCAGCTTGGAAGCGTTGGGAGACAAAAACATTCAGTACTTC. It encodes CASSLEALGDKNIQYF.

In its sample, this clonotype was seen a few times. This sequence joins TRBV11-2 and TRBJ2-3; D may be TRBD2 (5 bases). V lost 8 bases, J lost 0 bases, and 15 bases lay in between. This CDR3 region has 15 residues. Germline V gene data show CDR1 as SGHAT and CDR2 as FQNNGV. The CDR3, as DNA: TGTGCCAGCTCAAAGCGGAAGATTAGCACAGATACGCAGTATTTT. Protein: CASSKRKISTDTQYF.

V and J are TRBV7-9 and TRBJ2-1; D may correspond to TRBD1 or TRBD2 (5 bases each). The CDR3 spans 12 residues. Germline V gene lookup returns CDR1 SEHNR and CDR2 FQNEAQ (reference sequence). The V end lost 5 bases, the J end lost 12 bases, and 14 bases lay between the germline ends. CDR3 protein: CASSEGTIAQFF. DNA of the CDR3: TGTGCCAGCAGCGAGGGGACCATCGCGCAGTTCTTC.

This clonotype has more than one count but fewer than ten. The chain joins TRBV20-1 to TRBJ2-1; TRBD2 agrees at 11 bases. V gave up 3 bases and J gave up 4 bases; unmatched junction bases: 2. Germline V lookup: CDR1 DFQATT, CDR2 SNEGSKA (reference sequence). The CDR3 length is 14 residues. The CDR3 DNA follows: TGCAGTGCTAGGGCTAGCGGGGGGTACAATGAGCAGTTCTTC. This codes for CSARASGGYNEQFF.

This clonotype was seen more than once but under ten times. This chain links TRBV20-1 with TRBJ2-1; D is perhaps TRBD2 (6 bases). V lost 4 bases and J lost 9, with 16 bases in between. The CDR3 sequence is 13 residues long. Germline V gene sequence: CDR1 DFQATT, CDR2 SNEGSKA (reference sequence). CDR3 region: CSATLPGLREQFF. The CDR3 DNA follows: TGCAGTGCTACCCTCCCGGGACTCCGTGAGCAGTTCTTC.

V gene TRBV11-1 combines with J gene TRBJ2-1, with D possibly TRBD2 on 6 matching bases. Trimming took 4 bases from V and 8 from J, leaving 12 bases between them. Germline values: CDR1 SGHAT, CDR2 FQDESV (reference sequence). The CDR3 sequence is 13 residues long. The CDR3 sequence: CASSSRRGYEQFF. The CDR3 region has the DNA TGTGCCAGCAGCTCCCGGCGGGGCTATGAGCAGTTCTTC.

This clonotype has a single count. The chain is built from TRBV9 and TRBJ2-7; 9 nucleotides agree with TRBD1. The CDR3 runs 17 residues. Germline assignment: CDR1 SGDLS and CDR2 YYNGEE. V was pared by 3 bases and J by 2 bases, with 12 bases of the junction left unmatched. The CDR3 bases are TGTGCCAGCAGCGCGACCACCAGCGGGACAGGGACCTACGAGCAGTACTTC. Translation gives CASSATTSGTGTYEQYF.

The sample holds a few counts of this clonotype. The chain has TRBV5-1 and TRBJ2-3, with 11 bases matching TRBD2. CDR3 length equals 16 residues. With V trimmed by 4 bases and J by 1 base, 5 bases remained unmatched. Germline assignment: CDR1 SGHRS and CDR2 YFSETQ. CDR3 DNA: TGCGCCAGCAGCACTCCGGGACTAGCGGGCACAGATACGCAGTATTTT. Protein sequence: CASSTPGLAGTDTQYF. The full variable domain, with the rest looked up from reference TRBV5-1 and TRBJ2-3, is KAGVTQTPRYLIKTRGQQVTLSCSPISGHRSVSWYQQTPGQGLQFLFEYFSETQRNKGNFPGRFSGRQFSNSRSEMNVSTLELGDSALYLCASSTPGLAGTDTQYFGPGTRLTVL.

Concerning this clonotype itself: Being one base from a much bigger clone, this may be a read error. Written as DNA, the CDR3 is TGTGCCAGCAGCAAGGAAGAAAGCACAGATACGCAGTATTTT. Protein product: CASSKEESTDTQYF. J is TRBJ2-3 and V is TRBV12-3 or TRBV12-4, with D hard to call. The CDR3 totals 14 residues. V lost 6 bases and J lost 0, with 10 bases in between.

This clonotype was observed a handful of times. The gene calls are TRBV5-1 and TRBJ1-1; tentative D call: TRBD1 (6 bases). V was trimmed by 4 bases and J by 1 base, leaving 11 bases between them. Germline V gives CDR1 SGHRS, CDR2 YFSETQ. The CDR3 sequence is 14 residues long. The DNA for the CDR3 is TGCGCCAGCAGCCCCGCGACAGGGAACACTGAAGCTTTCTTT. Amino acid sequence: CASSPATGNTEAFF.